This paragraph reports one T cell receptor beta chain. Its antigen is unknown. This record comes from a study of identical twins. Template switching added a universal primer site; cDNA carried unique molecular identifiers. TCRdb processed the 5' RACE reads anew with MiXCR; each CDR3 protein has one entry. Here the sample spans about 810,000 distinct CDR3 sequences, about 12% being singletons. Notes on the study in general: Twins shared out-of-frame alpha sequences with excess low generation probability. Because invariant MAIT and iNKT cells could be present, zero-insertion analyses could be partly confounded.

The data also belong to a second study, concerning yellow fever vaccine responses in identical twins.

The sequencing input was PBMCs. This receptor was obtained from a woman aged 18-35 years in good health.

This CDR3 is CAISQDDDTQYF. CDR3 DNA: TGTGCCATCTCCCAGGATGACGATACGCAGTATTTT. V and J are TRBV10-3 and TRBJ2-3, with D uncertain. CDR3 length: 12 amino acids. Per the germline V gene, CDR1 is ENHRY and CDR2 is SYGVKD. V gave up 8 bases and J gave up 6 bases, with 12 bases separating them.